The source of this T cell receptor (beta chain) is a study of blood T cell repertoires in COVID-19. Whole-study context: Samples taken during acute and convalescent COVID-19 were collected in the United States, Italy and Spain. The cDNA or gDNA used as material had been derived from T cells, B-cell-depleted T cells, or PBMCs.

Between the trimmed V and J ends, which lost 4 bases and 2 bases, there was a span of 13 bases. The CDR3 extends over 16 amino acids. Germline assignment: CDR1 SGHDT and CDR2 YYEEEE. The authors' processing: Cell counts per sample came from amplifying reference gene primers. Clones were read by immunoSEQ multiplex PCR, and TCRdb kept only the in-frame ones, dropping some. V, J and clone size were drawn from that table, and D and trimming were deduced from the DNA. The sample includes fewer than 200,000 clones, 70% to 90% of them seen just once. This chain links TRBV5-6 with TRBJ2-6, with TRBD1 as a possible D gene (6 bases). This receptor was taken from a man aged 60-69 years who had recovered from COVID-19. The sequencing sample was made of peripheral blood. CDR3 DNA: TGTGCCAGCAGCCTGGGGGCAGGGGCTGGGGCCAACGTCCTGACTTTC. It translates to CASSLGAGAGANVLTF.